This is a list of T cell receptor beta chains from one sample in a study of identical twins. Via MiXCR, TCRdb re-called the 5' RACE reads, giving one row per CDR3 protein. The table includes 200,000 to 250,000 distinct CDR3 sequences, roughly 7.1% detected once. This sample was also put to use in a study of T cells expressing NK-cell markers.

The specimen sequenced was CD8+ T cells sorted from blood. The source of these receptors is a woman aged 18-29 years in good health. Each CDR3 is given with its conserved first and last residue. A D gene is named only where the DNA matches it firmly. Expanded clones get a size class; other rows say once, few or many, or leave the size out.

j_call cdr3_length clone_size d_call v_call cdr3_aa cdr3_nt
TRBJ2-7 16 many NA TRBV3-1 CASSPAGVEVVYEQYF TGTGCCAGCAGCCCCGCAGGCGTGGAGGTCGTCTACGAGCAGTACTTC
TRBJ2-2 15 few NA TRBV19 CASSPPSFEAGELFF TGTGCCAGTAGTCCTCCTAGCTTTGAGGCCGGGGAGCTGTTTTTT
TRBJ2-3 17 NA NA TRBV4-1 CASSQRGMSIPPDTQYF TGCGCCAGCAGCCAAAGGGGCATGTCTATCCCCCCAGATACGCAGTATTTT
TRBJ2-1 14 many NA TRBV5-1 CASSYFGGGNEQFF TGCGCCAGCAGCTACTTCGGGGGCGGCAATGAGCAGTTCTTC
TRBJ2-2 11 many NA TRBV6-5 CASWGTGELFF TGTGCCAGCTGGGGGACCGGGGAGCTGTTTTTT
TRBJ1-1 14 NA TRBD1 TRBV25-1 CASASGTGVTEAFF TGTGCCAGCGCCTCGGGGACAGGGGTCACTGAAGCTTTCTTT
TRBJ1-2 15 few NA TRBV3-1 CASSQGTSGNYGYTF TGTGCCAGCAGCCAAGGAACAAGTGGCAACTATGGCTACACCTTC
TRBJ2-1 16 many TRBD2 TRBV7-9 CASSLWASGSHVGQFF TGTGCCAGCAGCTTATGGGCTAGCGGGAGTCATGTAGGGCAGTTCTTC
TRBJ2-1 14 many NA TRBV15 CASSGDSSYNEQFF TGTGCCTCTTCGGGGGACTCCTCCTACAATGAGCAGTTCTTC
TRBJ1-5 18 few TRBD1 TRBV6-2/TRBV6-3 CASSPPSFDRARNQPQHF TGTGCCAGCAGTCCCCCCAGCTTCGACAGGGCTCGCAATCAGCCCCAGCATTTT
TRBJ2-7 16 few TRBD1 TRBV3-1 CASSQPDSGQIYEQYF TGTGCCAGCAGCCAACCCGACTCGGGACAGATCTACGAGCAGTACTTC
TRBJ2-7 15 few TRBD2 TRBV20-1 CSARVQLAGAKEQYF TGCAGTGCTAGAGTTCAACTAGCGGGAGCCAAAGAGCAGTACTTC
TRBJ2-7 15 few TRBD2 TRBV10-3 CAISDRTSGTYEQYF TGTGCCATCAGTGATCGAACTAGCGGAACCTACGAGCAGTACTTC
TRBJ1-5 14 many NA TRBV27 CASSITIRGQPQHF TGTGCCAGCAGTATAACCATACGCGGTCAGCCCCAGCATTTT
TRBJ1-1 15 many NA TRBV20-1 CSARDMEGRDTEAFF TGCAGTGCTAGAGATATGGAGGGAAGGGACACTGAAGCTTTCTTT
TRBJ1-6 17 NA TRBD1 TRBV7-2 CASSLYLVDRGNSPLHF TGTGCCAGCAGCTTATATTTGGTCGACAGGGGTAATTCACCCCTCCACTTT
TRBJ2-5 14 many NA TRBV20-1 CSARDSFLQETQYF TGCAGTGCTAGAGATTCGTTTCTTCAAGAGACCCAGTACTTC
TRBJ1-6 16 few TRBD1 TRBV7-8 CASSLAVTGANSPLHF TGTGCCAGCAGCTTAGCGGTCACAGGGGCGAATTCACCCCTCCACTTT
TRBJ2-1 16 NA TRBD2 TRBV20-1 CSAGQITSGRHNEQFF TGCAGTGCTGGACAGATTACTAGCGGGAGACACAATGAGCAGTTCTTC
TRBJ2-2 17 few NA TRBV4-3 CASSQDLVGRNTGELFF TGCGCCAGCAGCCAAGATCTTGTGGGCAGGAACACCGGGGAGCTGTTTTTT
TRBJ2-7 13 NA NA TRBV10-3 CAIRSGPSYEQYF TGTGCCATCCGGAGCGGGCCTTCCTACGAGCAGTACTTC
TRBJ2-7 13 few NA TRBV30 CAWSPLGGDEQYF TGTGCCTGGAGCCCCCTCGGGGGTGACGAGCAGTACTTC
TRBJ1-2 15 many NA TRBV5-6 CASSPHDLWNYGYTF TGTGCCAGCAGCCCGCACGATCTATGGAACTATGGCTACACCTTC
TRBJ2-3 15 many NA TRBV29-1 CSVEDLRYPTDTQYF TGCAGCGTTGAAGATCTGCGGTACCCCACAGATACGCAGTATTTT
TRBJ2-3 16 many TRBD2 TRBV7-9 CASSPRGSGSGDTQYF TGTGCCAGCAGCCCCCGGGGTAGCGGGAGCGGAGATACGCAGTATTTT
TRBJ1-2 14 few TRBD1 TRBV27 CASSSPTGNYGYTF TGTGCCAGCAGTTCCCCGACAGGGAACTATGGCTACACCTTC
TRBJ2-1 16 many TRBD2 TRBV12-5 CASGLVGGGKNNEQFF TGTGCTAGTGGTTTGGTCGGCGGGGGTAAGAACAATGAGCAGTTCTTC
TRBJ2-7 14 NA NA TRBV5-1 CASSLSWRGYEQYF TGCGCCAGCAGCTTGTCCTGGCGGGGCTACGAGCAGTACTTC
TRBJ2-7 14 NA TRBD2 TRBV10-1 CASSESGGNYEQYF TGCGCCAGCAGTGAGTCGGGAGGGAACTACGAGCAGTACTTC
TRBJ2-3 13 NA NA TRBV18 CASSPEVGDTQYF TGTGCCAGCTCACCAGAGGTTGGAGATACGCAGTATTTT
TRBJ2-1 15 many TRBD2 TRBV11-2 CASSLGSGRGNEQFF TGTGCCAGCAGCTTAGGAAGCGGGAGGGGAAATGAGCAGTTCTTC
TRBJ2-7 16 few NA TRBV10-3 CAISEGGDRSTYEQYF TGTGCCATCAGTGAGGGGGGAGACAGGTCCACCTACGAGCAGTACTTC
TRBJ2-7 12 few NA TRBV6-2/TRBV6-3 CASSYGGLEQYF TGTGCCAGCAGTTATGGGGGACTCGAGCAGTACTTC
TRBJ1-1 11 few NA TRBV12-3/TRBV12-4 CASSSQIEAFF TGTGCCAGCAGTTCCCAGATAGAAGCTTTCTTT
TRBJ1-3 13 many NA TRBV12-3/TRBV12-4 CASSSSQGNTIYF TGTGCCAGCAGTTCGTCACAGGGAAACACCATATATTTT
TRBJ2-4 16 NA NA TRBV24-1 CATSERPSGPKNIQYF TGTGCCACCAGTGAGCGTCCCTCCGGCCCCAAAAACATTCAGTACTTC
TRBJ1-6 14 few NA TRBV16 CASSQGGVYSPLHF TGTGCCAGCAGCCAGGGAGGGGTCTACTCACCCCTCCACTTT
TRBJ2-7 15 few NA TRBV7-6 CASNQGADSSYEQYF TGTGCCAGCAACCAGGGTGCCGATAGCTCCTACGAGCAGTACTTC
TRBJ2-3 15 NA NA TRBV7-9 CASSTNDGDTDTQYF TGTGCCAGCAGCACCAACGACGGGGACACAGATACGCAGTATTTT
TRBJ1-5 15 few TRBD1 TRBV7-8 CASSWGQGGNQPQHF TGTGCCAGCAGCTGGGGACAGGGGGGTAATCAGCCCCAGCATTTT
TRBJ2-3 13 medium-sized NA TRBV6-4 CASSVAPTDTQYF TGTGCCAGCAGCGTAGCTCCCACAGATACGCAGTATTTT
TRBJ2-2 16 NA TRBD2 TRBV7-3 CASSLDRGGHTGELFF TGTGCCAGCAGCTTAGATCGGGGGGGCCACACCGGGGAGCTGTTTTTT
TRBJ1-2 15 few NA TRBV27 CASSLSQGFNYGYTF TGTGCCAGCAGTTTATCTCAGGGGTTTAACTATGGCTACACCTTC
TRBJ2-2 14 many NA TRBV9 CASSVGVGTGELFF TGTGCCAGCAGCGTAGGAGTGGGCACCGGGGAGCTGTTTTTT
TRBJ2-1 17 few TRBD2 TRBV29-1 CSVGGLAGGSSYNEQFF TGCAGCGTTGGGGGACTAGCGGGAGGTAGCTCCTACAATGAGCAGTTCTTC
TRBJ2-7 13 NA NA TRBV6-2/TRBV6-3 CAAAPGVIFEQYF TGTGCCGCCGCTCCGGGAGTAATCTTCGAGCAGTACTTC